The 19 T cell receptor beta chains reported below all come from one sample, sequenced in a study of blood T cells in healthy people across ages. A J-beta primer mix and a sample-barcoded 5' primer were used in a second PCR of roughly 6 to 11 cycles. TCRdb recomputed calls from the 5' RACE reads with MiXCR, one row per CDR3 protein. The table lists about 670,000 distinct CDR3 sequences, around 38% of them singletons. Material: blood. The receptors here all came from an elderly man in good health.

The J gene is TRBJ2-3, the V gene TRBV7-2, with D uncertain. V was pared by 7 bases and J by 1 base, with 6 bases between. The CDR3 is made up of 12 amino acids. From germline, CDR1 is SGHTA and CDR2 FQGNSA. CDR3 DNA: TGTGCCAGCAACTCGGGCACAGATACGCAGTATTTT. Protein product: CASNSGTDTQYF.

This clonotype has more than one count but fewer than ten. V and J are TRBV4-2 and TRBJ2-4; D might be TRBD1 or TRBD2, each matching 7 bases. The CDR3 length is 17 residues. Trimming removed 6 bases from V and 3 bases from J, with 21 bases in between. Germline CDR1 LGHNA, CDR2 YNFKEQ. CDR3 sequence (DNA): TGTGCCAGCAGTTTTGAGGGGGCTAGCGGACACAAAAACATTCAGTACTTC. Translated, it gives CASSFEGASGHKNIQYF.

This clonotype was counted once. The gene calls are TRBV5-1 and TRBJ2-1; D remains unclear. V was cut by 1 base and J by 0 bases, with 8 bases left in between. This CDR3 region has 15 residues. The germline V gene encodes CDR1 SGHRS and CDR2 YFSETQ. The CDR3 loop is CASSLSWASYNEQFF. The CDR3 DNA reads as TGCGCCAGCAGCTTGAGCTGGGCCTCCTACAATGAGCAGTTCTTC.

This clonotype appeared many times. V gene TRBV29-1 combines with J gene TRBJ2-5; 13 positions agree with TRBD2. Germline loops: CDR1 SQVTM, CDR2 ANQGSEA. V lost 7 bases, J lost 4 bases, and 6 bases stayed unmatched. The CDR3 covers 14 residues. CDR3 bases: TGCAGCGCCGACCGGACTAGCGGGAGAGAGACCCAGTACTTC. It yields the protein CSADRTSGRETQYF.

This clonotype has only one observation. A much larger clone differs by one base, so this may be a read error. The V gene is TRBV20-1, the J gene TRBJ2-1; D may be TRBD1 (6 bases). The V gene lost 0 bases and the J gene lost 0 bases, with 12 bases spanning the gap. Germline V gives CDR1 DFQATT, CDR2 SNEGSKA (reference sequence). The CDR3 is made up of 16 amino acids. The DNA of the CDR3 is TGCAGTGCTAGAGAAGGCAGGGGACGCTCCTACAATGAGCAGTTCTTC. It translates to CSAREGRGRSYNEQFF.

The chain joins TRBV6-1 to TRBJ1-6; 8 bases match TRBD1. The V segment lost 6 bases and the J segment 9 bases; nucleotides outside the gene matches: 7. CDR3 length: 14 residues. Germline-derived CDR1 and CDR2 are MNHNS and SASEGT. The CDR3 coding sequence is TGTGCCAGCAGCGAGACAGGGGAGAGTTCACCCCTCCACTTT. Protein product: CASSETGESSPLHF.

This clonotype was picked up a small number of times. The rearrangement links TRBV20-1 to TRBJ2-3, with TRBD1 matching 7 bases. CDR3 length equals 15 residues. The V gene end was trimmed by 6 bases and the J gene end by 0 bases; junction bases not matched to a gene: 9. CDR1 and CDR2 from the germline V gene are DFQATT and SNEGSKA (reference sequence). CDR3 DNA: TGCAGTGCGGGGGCGACAGGGCATAGCACAGATACGCAGTATTTT. This sequence encodes CSAGATGHSTDTQYF.

V and J are TRBV3-1 and TRBJ1-4; D is uncertain. V was cut by 1 base and J by 3 bases, with 9 bases left in between. Germline CDR1 LGHDT, CDR2 YNNKEL (reference sequence). The CDR3 contains 15 residues. CDR3: CASSQVRGSNEKLFF. In DNA form, the CDR3 reads TGTGCCAGCAGCCAAGTACGGGGTTCTAATGAAAAACTGTTTTTT.

The table lists this clonotype with a few counts. V is TRBV20-1 and J is TRBJ2-2, with TRBD2 matching over 11 bases. Germline CDR1 reads DFQATT; CDR2 reads SNEGSKA (reference sequence). This CDR3 is 17 amino acids long. The junction had 12 bases not matched to a gene; V was cut back by 3 bases and J by 6 bases. The CDR3: CSASLAGGPNTAGELFF. The CDR3 DNA is TGCAGTGCTAGCTTAGCGGGGGGGCCAAATACGGCCGGGGAGCTGTTTTTT.

The chain joins TRBV5-6 to TRBJ2-7, with a possible D match to TRBD2 (6 bases). Germline CDR1 and CDR2: SGHDT and YYEEEE. The CDR3 has 15 amino acids. Trimming took 4 bases from V and 0 from J, leaving 14 bases between them. CDR3 nucleotides: TGTGCCAGCAGCCGGAATGCGGGGTTCTCCTACGAGCAGTACTTC. Protein sequence: CASSRNAGFSYEQYF.

The chain recombines TRBV7-9 with TRBJ2-1; TRBD1 aligns across 11 bases. The CDR3 extends over 16 amino acids. Trimming at V came to 5 bases and at J to 7 bases, leaving 10 bases not matched to a gene. Germline V gives CDR1 SEHNR, CDR2 FQNEAQ (reference sequence). In DNA, the CDR3 is TGTGCCAGCAGCATAGGGGACAGGGGGTTTACAAATGAGCAGTTCTTC. As protein: CASSIGDRGFTNEQFF.

Many counts were recorded for this clonotype. The chain links TRBV20-1 to TRBJ2-1; tentatively, D is TRBD1 (5 bases). The CDR3 totals 10 residues. The germline V gene has CDR1 DFQATT and CDR2 SNEGSKA (reference sequence). V was shortened by 6 bases and J by 8 bases, with 8 bases between the two germline ends. The DNA of the CDR3 is TGCAGTGCGTCAGGGTATGAGCAGTTCTTC. Amino acid sequence: CSASGYEQFF.

On this clonotype itself: This may arise from a read error, as a much more abundant clone is one base away. The genes are TRBV7-7 and TRBJ2-4, with a tentative D call TRBD1 (6 bases). The J call is uncertain, as TRBJ2-5 better fits the DNA end. The CDR3 is 17 residues long. Germline CDR1 reads SSHAT; CDR2 reads FNYEAQ (reference sequence). The CDR3 bases are TGTGCTGGCAGCTTACTCATGGGGGCGGCAATCCAAGAGACCCAGTACTTC. It is translated as CAGSLLMGAAIQETQYF.

This clonotype was counted only a few times. The V call is TRBV7-6, the J call TRBJ2-1, with a tentative D call TRBD1 (7 bases). Trimming removed 4 bases at V and 6 bases at J, with 13 bases between. Germline V gene data show CDR1 as SGHVS and CDR2 as FNYEAQ. This CDR3 contains 14 residues. This CDR3 reads CASSSTGRGNEQFF. CDR3 coding DNA: TGTGCCAGCAGCTCGACAGGGCGGGGCAATGAGCAGTTCTTC.

Concerning this clonotype itself: A much larger clone sits a single nucleotide away, making a read error possible. The chain employs TRBV4-3 and TRBJ2-7; 7 bases line up with TRBD1. After removal of 1 base from V and 7 bases from J, the junction contained 16 bases not matched to a gene. This CDR3 has 17 residues. Germline CDR1 reads LGHNA; CDR2 reads YSLEER. The DNA for the CDR3 is TGCGCCAGCAGCCAAGGACAGGGTATGACCCGGGGCAATGAGCAGTACTTC. Protein: CASSQGQGMTRGNEQYF.

Concerning this clonotype itself: One end of the junction varies from germline; a read error may be responsible. V and J are TRBV27 and TRBJ1-1, with D maybe TRBD1 (6 bases). The CDR3 contains 16 residues. CDR1 is MNHEY, CDR2 SMNVEV, per germline (reference sequence). This CDR3 is CASGLSVRGMNTEAFF. The CDR3 bases are TGTGCCAGCGGTTTGAGTGTAAGGGGGATGAACACTGAAGCTTTCTTT.

The J gene is TRBJ2-5, the V gene TRBV11-2; the D is unclear. V shed 9 bases and J shed 5 bases, with 10 bases lying between them. This CDR3 has 11 residues. Germline V CDR1 and CDR2: SGHAT, FQNNGV. This CDR3 is CASKGMETQYF. The CDR3, as DNA: TGTGCCAGTAAAGGGATGGAGACCCAGTACTTC. Using reference TRBV11-2 and TRBJ2-5 for the parts outside the CDR3, the full variable domain is EAGVAQSPRYKIIEKRQSVAFWCNPISGHATLYWYQQILGQGPKLLIQFQNNGVVDDSQLPKDRFSAERLKGVDSTLKIQPAKLEDSAVYLCASKGMETQYFGPGTRLLVL.

This clonotype appeared many times. This chain uses TRBV27 with TRBJ2-5; tentatively, D is TRBD1 (7 bases). V shed 2 bases and J shed 2 bases, with 18 bases lying between them. The length of the CDR3 is 17 residues. Germline-derived CDR1 and CDR2 are MNHEY and SMNVEV (reference sequence). In DNA form, the CDR3 reads TGTGCCAGCAGTTTAGGAGGGGGCCCTACCAATCAAGAGACCCAGTACTTC. Protein product: CASSLGGGPTNQETQYF.

V is TRBV29-1 and J is TRBJ1-1; D possibly corresponds to TRBD1 (5 bases). Germline V gene sequence: CDR1 SQVTM, CDR2 ANQGSEA. The CDR3 has 12 amino acids. The CDR3 bases are TGCATCTCTGAGGGGATGAACACTGAAGCTTTCTTT. Translating gives CISEGMNTEAFF.